This is a list of T cell receptor beta chains from one sample in a study of blood T cell repertoires in COVID-19. Method: immunoSEQ multiplex PCR; TCRdb's copy keeps in-frame clones and lacks some. The sample lists a few hundred thousand clones, roughly 87% seen once, with approximately 5% in the top ten. Sequenced: PBMCs or T cells enriched from blood (not recorded which). These receptors were taken from a woman aged 30 to 39 who had recovered from COVID-19. Each CDR3 is given with its conserved first and last residue. Fields, in order: J gene, V gene, CDR3 protein.

TRBJ1-1	TRBV5-4	CASSARDRAAEAFF
TRBJ2-7	TRBV4-1	CASSQAWGGNYEQYF
TRBJ2-3	TRBV6-5	CASRRLAGFTDTQYF
TRBJ2-1	TRBV5-1	CASSRDFGDEQFF
TRBJ1-4	TRBV5-4	CASSLPGANEKLFF
TRBJ1-4	TRBV27	CASSAPHRGGSEKLFF
TRBJ2-3	TRBV9	CASSVLPGASGGVAQYF
TRBJ1-3	TRBV9	CASSVDRAGNTIYF
TRBJ2-3	TRBV6-5	CASSLTGTNTDTQYF
TRBJ2-7	TRBV6-6	CASSQPTGLSSYEQYF
TRBJ1-2	TRBV6-5	CASSYSGVRYTF
TRBJ2-2	TRBV6-6	CASSLHGQGTNTGELFF
TRBJ2-7	TRBV30	CAWSGPGTGPLEQYF
TRBJ2-7	TRBV6-6	CASRGGLSSYEQYF
TRBJ1-6	TRBV7-8	CASSPGTLNSPLHF
TRBJ2-7	TRBV5-1	CASSLAGTGPYEQYF
TRBJ2-7	TRBV6-5	CASSPGGRGLEQYF
TRBJ2-6	TRBV3-1/TRBV3-2	CASSRRGLVSFSSGANVLTF
TRBJ1-1	TRBV19	CASSITGVTETEAFF
TRBJ1-5	TRBV5-8	CASSLGQPKSNQPQHF
TRBJ1-2	TRBV6-5	CASSQGRSYGYTF
TRBJ1-1	TRBV29-1	CSVEAQGTEAFF
TRBJ1-2	TRBV19	CASISNYGYTF
TRBJ2-7	TRBV7-9	CASSYSVEQYF
TRBJ1-2	TRBV6-5	CASSYGQLYGYTF
TRBJ2-3	TRBV7-9	CASSAQRGTDTQYF
TRBJ2-1	TRBV7-6	CASSFSRAPHEQFF
TRBJ2-1	TRBV5-1	CASSAGDRNYNEQFF
TRBJ2-2	TRBV7-2	CASRFGQAPGELFF
TRBJ2-3	TRBV7-3	CASSPGTRVMDTQYF
TRBJ1-6	TRBV2	CASRAGTDNSPLHF
TRBJ2-7	TRBV15	CATSRPQVHEQYF
TRBJ1-1	TRBV6-5	CASTLRTVMNTEAFF
TRBJ1-5	TRBV30	CAWEDGGQPQHF
TRBJ2-7	TRBV5-1	CASSLPTAEQYF
TRBJ1-3	TRBV6-5	CASTNRDLGNTIYF
TRBJ1-3	TRBV7-9	CASSLAGRGNTIYF
TRBJ1-1	TRBV5-5	CASSHDPDRNTEAFF
TRBJ1-6	TRBV7-9	CASSVGLAESFPLHF
TRBJ2-7	TRBV7-2	CASSFDRLSYEQYF
TRBJ2-5	TRBV29-1	CSVEAVETQYF
TRBJ2-1	TRBV27	CASSLSRGNEQFF
TRBJ1-1	TRBV7-9	CASKRETPDAEAFF
TRBJ2-5	TRBV9	CASSASALQETQYF
TRBJ1-1	TRBV18	CASSPAVMNTEAFF
TRBJ1-4	TRBV18	CASSPPERMEKLFF
TRBJ2-4	TRBV12-3/TRBV12-4	CASKPGQGNIQYF
TRBJ2-1	TRBV12-3/TRBV12-4	CASTPSGEQFF
TRBJ1-1	TRBV27	CASSLQTGPNTEAFF
TRBJ1-2	TRBV9	CASSVVDSPNYGYTF
TRBJ1-3	TRBV7-8	CASSILPGVSGNTIYF